This T cell receptor (beta chain) was recovered during a study of OX40 agonist ivuxolimab in advanced cancers. Looking at the study overall: The costimulatory receptor OX40 (CD134) was targeted by ivuxolimab, a fully human IgG2 agonistic monoclonal antibody. Intravenous ivuxolimab was administered to patients every 2 weeks at six dose levels: 0.01, 0.1, 0.3, 1.5, 3 and 10 mg/kg. Of the roughly 52 dose-escalation patients, hepatocellular carcinoma was present in about 20, melanoma in roughly 15, renal cell carcinoma in 9 and head and neck cancer in 9. The dose-escalation cohort was almost 85% male with a mean age of approximately 60 years, ranging from roughly 20 to 85. Prior anti-PD-1, anti-PD-L1 or anti-CTLA-4 therapy was permitted, and checkpoint inhibitors had been received by about two fifths of dose-escalation patients. Partial responses occurred in three dose-escalation patients: two with cutaneous melanoma and one with hepatocellular carcinoma. Peripheral TCRbeta sequencing was intended to test whether TCR sequence diversity was altered and clonal T-cell expansion was caused by ivuxolimab. The paper covers the monotherapy dose-escalation part of the phase I ivuxolimab trial, which included N ≈ 50 patients.

Patients with autoimmune disease history or receiving systemic immunosuppression were excluded from the trial. Peripheral blood for TCR sequencing was collected from all dose cohorts at baseline, on cycle 4 day 1, and on cycle 7 day 1. The samples were drawn from a first-in-human, open-label, multicenter phase I dose-escalation trial of ivuxolimab. Adults with locally advanced or metastatic melanoma, renal cell carcinoma, hepatocellular carcinoma or head and neck squamous cell carcinoma were enrolled in the trial. CD4+ and CD8+ T cells were sorted separately from peripheral blood before TCR sequencing. In regard to this clone: It has no known antigen specificity. Qualities for individual bases were not recorded, and no much larger clone is one base off.

V is reduced by 3 bases and J by 3 bases, leaving a spacing of 14 bases between them. CDR1 MDHEN and CDR2 SYDVKM are derived from the germline V gene. The CDR3 runs 15 amino acids, cysteine and phenylalanine included. Only CDR3 DNA remains: 45 bases, in frame from the first base. Findings and caveats that apply to the study as a whole: Low levels of normalized T-cell clonal expansion were also seen in some nonresponding patients. In partial responders in the 0.1-3.0 mg/kg groups, normalized peripheral clonal expansion was found to be among the lowest, especially among CD8+ T cells. At doses from 0.1 to 3.0 mg/kg, clonal expansion was seen in both CD4+ and CD8+ blood T cells between baseline and week 6. After ivuxolimab, more expanded clones were found on average in CD8+ T cells than in CD4+ T cells. Which antigens the clonally expanded peripheral T cells were specific for was not determined.

Genomic DNA was isolated from the sorted cells so that the TCRbeta CDR3 region could be sequenced. The immunoSEQ Assay was used to sequence the TCRbeta CDR3 regions. Imported from immuneACCESS, the table was reduced by TCRdb to in-frame sequences with V and J called. These copies leave out some clones; in studies compared against another copy, an unresolved V gene accounts for under half, and the cause of the remainder is not known. Present in this sample are 50,000 to 80,000 clones, about 83% of which were seen just once. The ten largest clones take up around 10% of the sample. Sequences were derived from CD4+ or CD8+ T cells sorted from blood, sampled in a trial of the OX40 agonist ivuxolimab. The receptor chain draws on TRBV28 and TRBJ1-2; the D gene remains uncertain. This TCR was sampled from an adult with an advanced solid tumor such as melanoma, head and neck, liver or kidney cancer. The CDR3 region reads CASSFGRQEDYGYTF. The sequenced DNA: TGTGCCAGCAGTTTTGGCAGGCAAGAGGACTATGGCTACACCTTC.